This entry lists 2 T cell receptor beta chains sequenced from one sample in a study of shared clonotypes between healthy human individuals. Positive CCR7 selection of CD45RO-negative cells yielded the naive CD8 cells, and terminally differentiated effector memory CD45RA+ cells were excluded. Profiled with immunoSEQ multiplex PCR; TCRdb holds only in-frame clones, not every one. There are about 2,100,000 clones in the sample; about 93% occur only once, and 1.5% to 2% lies in the top ten. The sequencing sample was made of naive CD8+ T cells from PBMCs. The receptors originated from a young man in good health. Some clones in this sample may be carry-over from other donors' samples.

The chain joins TRBV6-5 to TRBJ2-3; either TRBD1 or TRBD2 may fit D (5 bases each). The CDR3 is made up of 14 amino acids. V dropped 8 bases and J dropped 4 bases, with 16 bases sitting between them. Germline V CDR1 and CDR2: MNHEY, SVGAGI. The CDR3 DNA sequence: TGTGCCAGCGGATTGGGGGTCAACGCAGATACGCAGTATTTT. Its translation is CASGLGVNADTQYF.

The gene calls are TRBV6-5 and TRBJ2-2; 9 nucleotides line up with TRBD2. The V and J ends lost 5 bases and 2 bases, in that order; junction bases with no gene match: 3. CDR1 is MNHEY and CDR2 is SVGAGI in the germline V gene. The CDR3 sequence is 15 residues long. This CDR3 is CASSGLAFNTGELFF. The CDR3 region has the DNA TGTGCCAGCAGTGGACTAGCGTTTAACACCGGGGAGCTGTTTTTT.